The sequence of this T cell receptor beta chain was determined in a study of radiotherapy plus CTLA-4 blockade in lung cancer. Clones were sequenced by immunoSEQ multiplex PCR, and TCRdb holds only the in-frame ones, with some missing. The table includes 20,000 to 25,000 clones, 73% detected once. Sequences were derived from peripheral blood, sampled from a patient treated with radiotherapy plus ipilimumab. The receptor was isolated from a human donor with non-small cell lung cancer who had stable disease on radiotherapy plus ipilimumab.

The CDR3 DNA reads as TGTGCCAGCACGAGAGAGGCTACCTCCTACAATGAGCAGTTCTTC. Translating gives CASTREATSYNEQFF. J is TRBJ2-1 and V is TRBV6-1; unclear D gene. Germline V CDR1 and CDR2: MNHNS, SASEGT. This CDR3 is built from 15 residues. Trimming took 7 bases from V and 0 from J, leaving 13 bases between them.